This T cell receptor (beta chain) was retrieved from a study of response to subunit inactivated influenza vaccine. Study findings and constraints: Authors suggested that a seasonal influenza vaccination recruits few new T cells each time.

Germline V gene sequence: CDR1 KGHSH, CDR2 LQKENI. The CDR3 length is 15 residues. V trimming: 0 bases; J trimming: 7 bases; junction bases outside the gene matches: 7. Each CDR3 protein gets one entry after TCRdb re-called the RT-PCR reads with MiXCR. This sample has around 520,000 distinct CDR3 sequences, with about 25% found just once. In its sample, this clonotype was seen a few times. The antigen is undetermined. The sample here was CD4+ T cells sorted from PBMCs, taken roughly 5 days after vaccination. This receptor was identified in a man aged 45-65 years who received an inactivated influenza vaccine. The chain recombines TRBV18 with TRBJ2-5; 8 bases align to TRBD2. The CDR3 sequence: CASSPPSSGSGTQYF. The CDR3 DNA sequence: TGTGCCAGCTCACCACCGTCTAGCGGGTCTGGGACCCAGTACTTC.